The sequence of this TCR beta chain was determined in a study of blood T cell repertoires in COVID-19. V dropped 6 bases and J dropped 1 base, with 12 bases sitting between them. CDR1 is MNHEY and CDR2 is SVGAGI in the germline V gene. The CDR3 is made up of 15 amino acids. The method was immunoSEQ multiplex PCR; TCRdb's version includes in-frame clones alone and lacks a portion of them. The repertoire holds 35,000 to 40,000 clones, about 88% seen once, with roughly 13% in the top ten. The TCR comes from a human donor in a cohort sampled during active COVID-19. The specimen sequenced was peripheral blood. The J gene is TRBJ2-2, the V gene TRBV6-5; the D gene is possibly TRBD2 (8 bases). The CDR3 DNA follows: TGTGCCAGCAGGCGGGGGGACAGGAACACCGGGGAGCTGTTTTTT. This gives the protein CASRRGDRNTGELFF.